These T cell receptor beta chains were read from a single sample in a study of shared clonotypes between healthy human individuals. Profiling relied on immunoSEQ multiplex PCR, and the TCRdb table lists in-frame clones only, not all of them. This sample has 2 million to 2.5 million clones; 85% to 95% occur once, and the top ten carry roughly 0.34%. The specimen sequenced was naive CD4+ T cells from PBMCs. These receptors originate from a young man in good health. Some clones in this sample may be carry-over from other donors' samples. Both conserved end residues are part of each CDR3. A D gene is named only where the DNA matches it firmly. Clone size, where shown, is once, few, many, or a class for clones that have expanded.

CDR3 length: 15
J gene: TRBJ2-7
D gene: .
clone size: .
V gene: TRBV15
CDR3 DNA: TGTGCCACCAGCAGGGGACTCAGGGAAATGGGCGAGCAGTACTTC
CDR3 protein: CATSRGLREMGEQYF

CDR3 length: 16
J gene: TRBJ1-5
D gene: TRBD1
clone size: once
V gene: TRBV6-5
CDR3 DNA: TGTGCCAGCAGTTACTTCGGGACAGGGCGGAATCAGCCCCAGCATTTT
CDR3 protein: CASSYFGTGRNQPQHF

CDR3 length: 14
J gene: TRBJ2-7
D gene: TRBD2
clone size: .
V gene: TRBV6-1
CDR3 DNA: TGTGCCAGCATCCGGACTAGCGGCTCCTACGAGCAGTACTTC
CDR3 protein: CASIRTSGSYEQYF

CDR3 length: 15
J gene: TRBJ2-2
D gene: .
clone size: once
V gene: TRBV7-6
CDR3 DNA: TGTGCCAGCAGCTTAGCGGGTCCCAGCACCGGGGAGCTGTTTTTT
CDR3 protein: CASSLAGPSTGELFF

CDR3 length: 13
J gene: TRBJ1-1
D gene: .
clone size: few
V gene: TRBV4-2
CDR3 DNA: TGTGCCAGCAGCCCCCTGGACAGCACTGAAGCTTTCTTT
CDR3 protein: CASSPLDSTEAFF

CDR3 length: 14
J gene: TRBJ2-2
D gene: .
clone size: .
V gene: TRBV12-5
CDR3 DNA: TGTGCTAGTGGTTTGGGCTCGCCTACCGGGGAGCTGTTTTTT
CDR3 protein: CASGLGSPTGELFF

CDR3 length: 14
J gene: TRBJ1-5
D gene: .
clone size: .
V gene: TRBV2
CDR3 DNA: TGTGCCAGCAGTGACGGATATAGCAATCAGCCCCAGCATTTT
CDR3 protein: CASSDGYSNQPQHF

CDR3 length: 14
J gene: TRBJ1-5
D gene: TRBD1
clone size: .
V gene: TRBV6-5
CDR3 DNA: TGTGCCAGCAGACTAAACAGGGGATTAGGGCCCCAGCATTTT
CDR3 protein: CASRLNRGLGPQHF

CDR3 length: 15
J gene: TRBJ1-1
D gene: TRBD1
clone size: few
V gene: TRBV27
CDR3 DNA: TGTGCCAGCAGTCGATATGGACAGGGGCGCACTGAAGCTTTCTTT
CDR3 protein: CASSRYGQGRTEAFF

CDR3 length: 12
J gene: TRBJ1-1
D gene: .
clone size: .
V gene: TRBV6-5
CDR3 DNA: TGTGCCAGCAGTTACAACCGGGATGAAGCTTTCTTT
CDR3 protein: CASSYNRDEAFF

CDR3 length: 18
J gene: TRBJ2-7
D gene: .
clone size: .
V gene: TRBV4-1
CDR3 DNA: TGCGCCAGCAGCCATCGGGAAGGTGACACTTCACGCCCCTACGAGCAGTACTTC
CDR3 protein: CASSHREGDTSRPYEQYF

CDR3 length: 13
J gene: TRBJ2-3
D gene: .
clone size: .
V gene: TRBV2
CDR3 DNA: TGTGCCAGCTCGTTTCCGGGCACAGATACGCAGTATTTT
CDR3 protein: CASSFPGTDTQYF

CDR3 length: 17
J gene: TRBJ2-1
D gene: TRBD2
clone size: once
V gene: TRBV9
CDR3 DNA: TGTGCCAGCAGCGTAGCCCCGGGACTAGGGGGGTACAATGAGCAGTTCTTC
CDR3 protein: CASSVAPGLGGYNEQFF

CDR3 length: 15
J gene: TRBJ2-7
D gene: .
clone size: .
V gene: TRBV7-9
CDR3 DNA: TGTGCCAGCAGCTTAGCGGTTCCACGGAGTGGCGAGCAGTACTTC
CDR3 protein: CASSLAVPRSGEQYF

CDR3 length: 13
J gene: TRBJ2-2
D gene: .
clone size: .
V gene: TRBV2
CDR3 DNA: TGTGCCAGCAGTGAAGCAGGAACCGGGGAGCTGTTTTTT
CDR3 protein: CASSEAGTGELFF

CDR3 length: 14
J gene: TRBJ2-7
D gene: .
clone size: .
V gene: TRBV7-2
CDR3 DNA: TGTGCCAGCAGCTTAGCGGGACGGGTCTACGAGCAGTACTTC
CDR3 protein: CASSLAGRVYEQYF

CDR3 length: 16
J gene: TRBJ1-3
D gene: .
clone size: .
V gene: TRBV4-3
CDR3 DNA: TGCGCCAGCAGCCAAGGCGGGGCAGGGTTCCGAAACACCATATATTTT
CDR3 protein: CASSQGGAGFRNTIYF

CDR3 length: 14
J gene: TRBJ1-5
D gene: .
clone size: .
V gene: TRBV16
CDR3 DNA: TGTGCCAGCAGCGGGGACGGGAGCAATCAGCCCCAGCATTTT
CDR3 protein: CASSGDGSNQPQHF

CDR3 length: 14
J gene: TRBJ1-5
D gene: .
clone size: .
V gene: TRBV7-8
CDR3 DNA: TGTGCCAGCAGCTCCGCATGGGGCAATCAGCCCCAGCATTTT
CDR3 protein: CASSSAWGNQPQHF

CDR3 length: 14
J gene: TRBJ2-7
D gene: .
clone size: .
V gene: TRBV29-1
CDR3 DNA: TGCAGCGTCGGGACCCTCCGTGTCGGGGACGAGCAGTACTTC
CDR3 protein: CSVGTLRVGDEQYF

CDR3 length: 15
J gene: TRBJ2-5
D gene: TRBD1
clone size: .
V gene: TRBV29-1
CDR3 DNA: TGCAGCGTTGAGCCCTCCGGGACAGGGGCCGGGTCTCAGTACTTC
CDR3 protein: CSVEPSGTGAGSQYF

CDR3 length: 15
J gene: TRBJ2-1
D gene: TRBD1
clone size: once
V gene: TRBV28
CDR3 DNA: TGTGCCAGCAGTCCAGCCGGGACAGGGAAAAATGAGCAGTTCTTC
CDR3 protein: CASSPAGTGKNEQFF